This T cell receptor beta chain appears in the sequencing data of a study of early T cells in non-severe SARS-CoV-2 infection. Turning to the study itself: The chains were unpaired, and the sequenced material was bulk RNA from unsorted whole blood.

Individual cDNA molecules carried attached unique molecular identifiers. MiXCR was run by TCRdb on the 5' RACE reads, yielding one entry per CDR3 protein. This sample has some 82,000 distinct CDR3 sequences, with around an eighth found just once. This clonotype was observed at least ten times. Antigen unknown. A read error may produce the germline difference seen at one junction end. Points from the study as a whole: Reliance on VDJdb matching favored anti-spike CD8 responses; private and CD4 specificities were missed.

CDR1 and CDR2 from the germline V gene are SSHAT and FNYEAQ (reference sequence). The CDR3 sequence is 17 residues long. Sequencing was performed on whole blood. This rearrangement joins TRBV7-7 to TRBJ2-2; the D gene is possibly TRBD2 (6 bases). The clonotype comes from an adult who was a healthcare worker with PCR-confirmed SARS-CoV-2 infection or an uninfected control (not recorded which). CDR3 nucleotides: TGTGCTAGCAGCGGAATGACTAGTGGAGGAGGTACCGGGGAGCTGTTTTTT. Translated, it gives CASSGMTSGGGTGELFF.